Listed below are T cell receptor beta chains from one sample, sequenced in a study of T cell responses to AZD1222 COVID-19 vaccine. Clones were sequenced by immunoSEQ multiplex PCR, and TCRdb holds only the in-frame ones, with some missing. This table holds about 100,000 clones, about 93% found once. The sequencing here drew on peripheral blood, taken on day 0 of AZD1222 vaccination. These receptors came from an adult in good health. The conserved cysteine and the conserved F or W are not part of the CDR3 here.

cdr3_aa v_call cdr3_length
ASSQLGLEQY TRBV3-1/TRBV3-2 10
ASGGTGSGANVLT TRBV6-5 13
ASSRDRLSGANVLT TRBV2 14
ASSYSGGGNTEAF TRBV6-5 13
ASSESRETQY TRBV2 10
ASTDSSRGGTEAF TRBV5-1 13
ASSQVQDASSPLH TRBV3-1/TRBV3-2 13
ASEGAGSPLH TRBV2 10
ASSRDFKSPLH TRBV10-1 11
ASSLSGLAGVNEQF TRBV7-3 14
ATGQGVSGEQY TRBV24-1 11
ASSHGRSYEQY TRBV3-1/TRBV3-2 11
ASSEAWYTEAF TRBV2 11
ASSAETGLVEKLF TRBV5-1 13
ASSQGTANTGELF TRBV5-1 13
SVDGGIYGYT TRBV29-1 10
ASSGSMYEQY TRBV28 10
ASSPYRDSYGYT TRBV18 12
ASSQMTGAAYEQY TRBV5-1 13
ASSPRATSGGHTDTQY TRBV4-1 16
ASSHGYNEQF TRBV3-1/TRBV3-2 10
ASSLGGHEQF TRBV27 10
ASGPLGGREQY TRBV7-8 11
ASSIPGTGKGYT TRBV19 12
ASSYLSPGNSPLH TRBV6-5 13
ATSRSGSGTYEQY TRBV24-1 13
ATSDFGHKV TRBV24-1 9
ASSIGTSGIYNEQF TRBV5-1 14
ASSLVFTKETQY TRBV7-2 12
ASSHMASNEQF TRBV14 11